The 27 T cell receptor beta chains reported below all come from one sample, sequenced in a study of T cell changes during pregnancy in multiple sclerosis. Method: immunoSEQ multiplex PCR; TCRdb's copy keeps in-frame clones and lacks some. Altogether tens of thousands of clones are present, around 93% being singletons, with the ten largest covering more than 1.5%. Sequenced here: peripheral blood, sampled after pregnancy. All receptors derive from a female donor with multiple sclerosis, enrolled in a pregnancy study.

This sequence joins TRBV9 and TRBJ2-5; perhaps TRBD1 as D (5 bases). Trimming pared 0 bases from V and 4 bases from J, leaving 10 bases between. The CDR3 is 14 amino acids. Per germline, CDR1 SGDLS and CDR2 YYNGEE. CDR3 DNA sequence: TGTGCCAGCAGCGTAGCTTGGGGCCCAGAGACCCAGTACTTC. Encoded protein: CASSVAWGPETQYF. Full variable domain (remainder filled in from reference TRBV9 and TRBJ2-5): DSGVTQTPKHLITATGQRVTLRCSPRSGDLSVYWYQQSLDQGLQFLIQYYNGEERAKGNILERFSAQQFPDLHSELNLSSLELGDSALYFCASSVAWGPETQYFGPGTRLLVL.

This clone was counted a single time. The chain combines TRBV29-1 with TRBJ2-7; D is undetermined. CDR3 size: 10 residues. Trimming removed 3 bases from V and 6 bases from J, with 6 bases in between. Germline CDR1 and CDR2: SQVTM and ANQGSEA. The CDR3 region has the DNA TGCAGCGTTGATCACGGCGAGCAGTACTTC. It yields the protein CSVDHGEQYF.

The chain uses TRBV5-1 and TRBJ2-5; TRBD2 might be the D (5 bases). This CDR3 contains 14 residues. V shed 4 bases and J shed 4 bases, with 14 bases lying between them. Germline CDR1 and CDR2: SGHRS and YFSETQ. The CDR3 DNA reads as TGCGCCAGCAGCAAGGACTCCTCGGGAGAGACCCAGTACTTC. It yields the protein CASSKDSSGETQYF.

This clone was found once. The chain recombines TRBV27 with TRBJ2-1; 14 positions agree with TRBD2. Trimming took 5 bases from V and 7 from J; bases not matched to a gene: 10. This CDR3 comprises 17 residues. Germline CDR1 reads MNHEY; CDR2 reads SMNVEV (reference sequence). The CDR3 sequence: CASSPSRLAGGQNEQFF. The CDR3 DNA is TGTGCCAGCAGTCCCTCCCGACTAGCGGGAGGGCAAAATGAGCAGTTCTTC.

The chain has TRBV5-4 and TRBJ1-2; a possible D gene is TRBD1 (6 bases). The CDR3 is 17 amino acids. The germline V gene has CDR1 SGHNT and CDR2 YYREEE (reference sequence). V dropped 0 bases and J dropped 1 base, with 16 bases sitting between them. CDR3 amino acids: CASSLEGDGYINYGYTF. CDR3 nucleotides: TGTGCCAGCAGCTTGGAGGGGGACGGTTATATTAACTATGGCTACACCTTC. Full variable domain (rest looked up from reference TRBV5-4 and TRBJ1-2): ETGVTQSPTHLIKTRGQQVTLRCSSQSGHNTVSWYQQALGQGPQFIFQYYREEENGRGNFPPRFSGLQFPNYSSELNVNALELDDSALYLCASSLEGDGYINYGYTFGSGTRLTVV.

The rearrangement uses TRBV6-6 and TRBJ2-2; TRBD1 agrees at 7 bases. This CDR3 comprises 12 residues. With V trimmed by 7 bases and J by 5 bases, 1 base remained unmatched. CDR1 is MNHNY, CDR2 SVGAGI, per germline (reference sequence). In DNA form, the CDR3 reads TGTGCCAGCACCAGGGGGACCGGGGAGCTGTTTTTT. As protein: CASTRGTGELFF.

V is TRBV6-4 and J is TRBJ1-2, with 7 positions matching TRBD1. The CDR3 has 14 amino acids. Germline trimming cut 2 bases from V and 4 bases from J; bases unmatched to any gene: 4. The germline V gene has CDR1 MRHNA and CDR2 SNTAGT. The CDR3 nucleotides are TGTGCCAGCAGTGACGGACAGGAAACCTATGGCTACACCTTC. Amino acid sequence: CASSDGQETYGYTF.

This chain links TRBV5-1 with TRBJ1-4; TRBD1 matches 8 bases. The CDR3 has 16 amino acids. The germline V gene has CDR1 SGHRS and CDR2 YFSETQ. The V gene end was trimmed by 4 bases and the J gene end by 3 bases; junction bases not matched to a gene: 8. DNA for the CDR3: TGCGCCAGCAGCCCCGGAAGGACAGGGCCTAATGAAAAACTGTTTTTT. It codes for CASSPGRTGPNEKLFF.

The CDR3 DNA reads TGTGCCAGCAGCCCCCTAGCAAAAGAGACCCAGTACTTC. This sequence encodes CASSPLAKETQYF. V gene TRBV7-9 combines with J gene TRBJ2-5; D is perhaps TRBD2 (5 bases). Germline V lookup: CDR1 SEHNR, CDR2 FQNEAQ (reference sequence). V lost 5 bases and J 3 bases, leaving 10 bases between the germline ends. This CDR3 is 13 amino acids long.

The chain employs TRBV7-2 and TRBJ2-7, with TRBD2 identical over 8 bases. Trimming at V came to 6 bases and at J to 6 bases, leaving 7 bases not matched to a gene. Germline V gene sequence: CDR1 SGHTA, CDR2 FQGNSA. The CDR3 runs 13 residues. In DNA form, the CDR3 reads TGTGCCAGCAGGCCTCTTGCGGGAGGCGAGCAGTACTTC. Encoded protein: CASRPLAGGEQYF.

The CDR3 region is CASSPDRGNQPQHF. The CDR3 nucleotides read TGTGCCAGCAGCCCAGACAGGGGCAATCAGCCCCAGCATTTT. This chain connects TRBV27 to TRBJ1-5, with 7 bases lining up with TRBD1. Germline assignment: CDR1 MNHEY and CDR2 SMNVEV (reference sequence). The ends lost 6 bases at V and 2 bases at J; junction bases unmatched: 4. CDR3 length: 14 amino acids.

The J gene is TRBJ1-2, the V gene TRBV6-5; D is possibly TRBD1 (5 bases). The CDR3 has 14 residues. The germline V and J ends were trimmed by 1 base and 6 bases, with 12 bases remaining between them. CDR1 is MNHEY, CDR2 SVGAGI, per germline. The CDR3 DNA reads TGTGCCAGCAGTTACTACCGCAGGGATGATGGCTACACCTTC. Its protein is CASSYYRRDDGYTF.

The V gene is TRBV21-1, the J gene TRBJ2-3; the table's D call TRBD1 went unverified against the DNA. TRBV21-1 is assigned pseudogene status. The CDR3 has 15 residues. CDR3 protein: CASSNPGTGWFTQYF. The CDR3 coding sequence is TGTGCCAGCAGCAACCCCGGGACAGGGTGGTTTACGCAGTATTTT.

By sample fraction, this clone is medium-sized. V gene TRBV5-8 combines with J gene TRBJ2-7; a weak D match, TRBD2 (5 bases). V shed 3 bases and J shed 2 bases, with 9 bases lying between them. This CDR3 has 13 amino acids. Germline assignment: CDR1 SGHTS and CDR2 YDEGEE. The CDR3 DNA is TGTGCCAGCAGCTCTAGCCGCCCCTACGAGCAGTACTTC. Its protein is CASSSSRPYEQYF.

This sequence joins TRBV6-5 and TRBJ2-1; 8 bases are shared with TRBD1. The CDR3 sequence is 15 residues long. Germline CDR1 is MNHEY and CDR2 is SVGAGI. The V gene end was trimmed by 6 bases and the J gene end by 1 base; junction bases not matched to a gene: 5. The CDR3 sequence: CASSAGGASYNEQFF. DNA for the CDR3: TGTGCCAGCAGCGCAGGGGGCGCGTCCTACAATGAGCAGTTCTTC.

The chain uses TRBV7-2 and TRBJ1-1; 7 bases fit TRBD1. After removal of 5 bases from V and 4 bases from J, the junction contained 4 bases not matched to a gene. Germline CDR1 SGHTA, CDR2 FQGNSA. This CDR3 contains 13 residues. The CDR3 DNA reads TGTGCCAGCAGCCCAGGGACAGTCACTGAAGCTTTCTTT. This encodes CASSPGTVTEAFF. The full variable domain, in which reference TRBV7-2 and TRBJ1-1 provide the parts outside the CDR3, is GAGVSQSPSNKVTEKGKDVELRCDPISGHTALYWYRQSLGQGLEFLIYFQGNSAPDKSGLPSDRFSAERTGGSVSTLTIQRTQQEDSAVYLCASSPGTVTEAFFGQGTRLTVV.

The rearrangement joins TRBV11-3 to TRBJ2-1, with TRBD2 matching 10 bases. CDR3 size: 16 residues. V trimming: 4 bases; J trimming: 4 bases; junction bases outside the gene matches: 7. CDR1 SGHNT and CDR2 YENEEA come from the germline V gene. Here the CDR3 reads CASSSDSGRQYNEQFF. The CDR3 DNA follows: TGTGCCAGCAGCTCCGATAGCGGGAGGCAGTACAATGAGCAGTTCTTC.

The chain has TRBV18 and TRBJ2-3; 11 nucleotides align to TRBD2. J lost 4 bases, V lost 2 bases, and 2 bases had no gene match. This CDR3 is 15 amino acids long. Germline assignment: CDR1 KGHSH and CDR2 LQKENI. CDR3 amino acids: CASSPLAGGSDTQYF. DNA for the CDR3: TGTGCCAGCTCACCATTAGCGGGAGGGTCAGATACGCAGTATTTT.

The chain couples TRBV30 to TRBJ2-1, with a weak D call TRBD2 (6 bases). The germline V gene encodes CDR1 GTSNPN and CDR2 SVGIG (reference sequence). V lost 0 bases, J lost 3 bases, and 9 bases lay in between. This CDR3 contains 14 residues. The CDR3 region is CAWSVDGSYNEQFF. The CDR3 nucleotides read TGTGCCTGGAGTGTGGACGGGAGCTACAATGAGCAGTTCTTC.

V and J are TRBV2 and TRBJ2-3; 12 bases agree with TRBD2. CDR1 SNHLY and CDR2 FYNNEI come from the germline V gene. V lost 6 bases and J lost 4; bases outside the gene matches: 5. This CDR3 is 15 amino acids long. The CDR3 DNA follows: TGTGCCAGCAGGGTACTAGCGGGAGGAGCAGATACGCAGTATTTT. Translating gives CASRVLAGGADTQYF.

The V call is TRBV7-8, the J call TRBJ1-4; D not resolved. V was trimmed by 4 bases and J by 0 bases, leaving 18 bases between them. CDR1 is SGHVS, CDR2 FQNEAQ, per germline. The CDR3 spans 18 residues. CDR3 in amino acids: CASSSSRALFATNEKLFF. The DNA for the CDR3 is TGTGCCAGCAGCTCGAGTAGAGCCCTGTTTGCAACTAATGAAAAACTGTTTTTT.

The J gene is TRBJ2-3, the V gene TRBV4-3, with D hard to call. The V end lost 4 bases, the J end lost 1 base, and 9 bases lay between the germline ends. The CDR3 extends over 14 amino acids. Germline V gene sequence: CDR1 LGHNA, CDR2 YSLEER. The CDR3 sequence is CASSRTLGTDTQYF. DNA for the CDR3: TGCGCCAGCAGCCGCACTTTGGGCACAGATACGCAGTATTTT.

The rearrangement uses TRBV7-2 and TRBJ2-2, with a possible D match to TRBD2 (5 bases). This CDR3 has 15 amino acids. The V and J ends lost 4 bases and 4 bases respectively, with 13 bases between them. Germline loops: CDR1 SGHTA, CDR2 FQGNSA. The CDR3 loop reads CASSSLTRGTGELFF. The CDR3 DNA sequence: TGTGCCAGCAGCTCCCTTACACGGGGCACCGGGGAGCTGTTTTTT.

This chain connects TRBV6-1 to TRBJ2-2, with 8 bases that match TRBD2. Germline V gene sequence: CDR1 MNHNS, CDR2 SASEGT. J gave up 3 bases and V 10 bases, and 7 bases lay outside the gene matches. The CDR3 has 14 amino acids. The DNA of the CDR3 is TGTGCCACCCGGGGGGGAACGGACACCGGGGAGCTGTTTTTT. This gives the protein CATRGGTDTGELFF.

The CDR3 region is CASSNNRGVNTEAFF. CDR3 DNA sequence: TGTGCCAGCAGTAATAACAGGGGTGTGAACACTGAAGCTTTCTTT. The chain employs TRBV28 and TRBJ1-1; 7 positions match TRBD1. CDR3 length: 15 amino acids. V gave up 5 bases and J gave up 0 bases; unmatched junction bases: 6. In germline, CDR1 is MDHEN, CDR2 SYDVKM.

This chain uses TRBV7-2 with TRBJ2-2; weak D call: TRBD2 (5 bases). The CDR3 extends over 16 amino acids. Germline CDR1 SGHTA, CDR2 FQGNSA. Trimming stripped 2 bases from V and 7 bases from J, with 17 bases between. This chain's CDR3 is CASSLILNSEGGELFF. The CDR3 DNA reads TGTGCCAGCAGCTTAATTCTGAACAGTGAGGGCGGGGAGCTGTTTTTT.

This chain uses TRBV6-6 with TRBJ2-7; 11 nucleotides match TRBD2. Germline CDR1 reads MNHNY; CDR2 reads SVGAGI (reference sequence). This CDR3 region has 15 residues. J lost 4 bases, V lost 6 bases, and 8 bases had no gene match. The CDR3: CASSLSGRGRYEQYF. The CDR3, as DNA: TGTGCCAGCAGCCTTAGCGGGAGGGGGAGGTACGAGCAGTACTTC.